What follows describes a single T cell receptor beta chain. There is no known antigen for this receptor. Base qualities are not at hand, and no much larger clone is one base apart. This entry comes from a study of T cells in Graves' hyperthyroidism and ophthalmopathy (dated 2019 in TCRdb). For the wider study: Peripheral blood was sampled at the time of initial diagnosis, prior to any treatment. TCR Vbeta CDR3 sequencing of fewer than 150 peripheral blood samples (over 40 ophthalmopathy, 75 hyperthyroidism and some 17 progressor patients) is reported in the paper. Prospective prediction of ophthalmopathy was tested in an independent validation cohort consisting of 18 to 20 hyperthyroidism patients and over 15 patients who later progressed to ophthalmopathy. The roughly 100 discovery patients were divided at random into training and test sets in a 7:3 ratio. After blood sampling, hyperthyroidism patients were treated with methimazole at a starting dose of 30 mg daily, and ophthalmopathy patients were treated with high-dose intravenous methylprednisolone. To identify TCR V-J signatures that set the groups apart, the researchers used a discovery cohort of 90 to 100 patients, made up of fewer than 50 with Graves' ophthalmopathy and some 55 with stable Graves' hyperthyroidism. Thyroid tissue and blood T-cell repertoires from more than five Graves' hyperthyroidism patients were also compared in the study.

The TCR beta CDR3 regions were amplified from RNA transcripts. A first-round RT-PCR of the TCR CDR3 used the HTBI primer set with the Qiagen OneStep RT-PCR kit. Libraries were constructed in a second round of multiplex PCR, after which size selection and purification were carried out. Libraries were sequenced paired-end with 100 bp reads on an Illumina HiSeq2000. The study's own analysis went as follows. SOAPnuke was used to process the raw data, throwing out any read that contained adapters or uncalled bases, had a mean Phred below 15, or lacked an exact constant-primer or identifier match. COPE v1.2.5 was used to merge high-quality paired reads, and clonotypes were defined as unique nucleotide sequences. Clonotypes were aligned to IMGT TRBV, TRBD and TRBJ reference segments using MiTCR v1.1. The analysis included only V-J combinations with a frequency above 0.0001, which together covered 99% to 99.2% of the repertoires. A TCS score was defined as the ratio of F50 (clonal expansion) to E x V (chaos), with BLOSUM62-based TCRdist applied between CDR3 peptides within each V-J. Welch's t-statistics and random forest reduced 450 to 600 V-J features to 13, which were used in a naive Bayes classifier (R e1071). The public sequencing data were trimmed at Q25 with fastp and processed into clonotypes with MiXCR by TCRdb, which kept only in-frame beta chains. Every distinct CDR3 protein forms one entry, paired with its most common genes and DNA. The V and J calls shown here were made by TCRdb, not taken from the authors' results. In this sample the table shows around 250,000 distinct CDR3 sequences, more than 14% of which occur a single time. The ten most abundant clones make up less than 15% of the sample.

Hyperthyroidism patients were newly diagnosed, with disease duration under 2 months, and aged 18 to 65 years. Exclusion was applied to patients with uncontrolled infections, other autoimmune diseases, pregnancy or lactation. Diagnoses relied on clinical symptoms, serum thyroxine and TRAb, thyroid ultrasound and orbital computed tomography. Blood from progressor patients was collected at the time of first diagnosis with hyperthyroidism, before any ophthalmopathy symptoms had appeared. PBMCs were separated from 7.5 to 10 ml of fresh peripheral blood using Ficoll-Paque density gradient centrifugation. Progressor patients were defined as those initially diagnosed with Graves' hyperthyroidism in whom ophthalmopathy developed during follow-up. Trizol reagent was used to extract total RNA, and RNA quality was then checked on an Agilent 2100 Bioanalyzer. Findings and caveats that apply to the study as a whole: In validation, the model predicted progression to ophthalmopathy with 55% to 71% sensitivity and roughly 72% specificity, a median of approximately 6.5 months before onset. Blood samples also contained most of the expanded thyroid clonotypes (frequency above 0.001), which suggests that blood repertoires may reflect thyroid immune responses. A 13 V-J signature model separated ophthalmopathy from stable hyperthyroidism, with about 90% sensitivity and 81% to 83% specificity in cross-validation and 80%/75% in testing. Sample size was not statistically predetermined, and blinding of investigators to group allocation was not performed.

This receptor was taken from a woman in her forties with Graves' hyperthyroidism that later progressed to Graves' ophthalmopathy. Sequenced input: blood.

The bases are TGTGCCAGCAGCTCCGGGACTAGCGGCCCTCAAGAGACCCAGTACTTC. Its product reads: CASSSGTSGPQETQYF. Recombination joined TRBV2 with TRBJ2-5; 11 middle bases align to TRBD2. The cysteine opens and the phenylalanine closes a CDR3 of 16 amino acids. Just the 48-base CDR3 DNA is kept, in frame starting at base 1. Sequences SNHLY (CDR1) and FYNNEI (CDR2) are obtained from the germline V gene. V is pruned by 6 bases and J by 2 bases, leaving 8 bases of the junction without a gene match.